The next 13 T cell receptor beta chains were all read from a single sample in a study of T cells in Graves' hyperthyroidism and ophthalmopathy (dated by TCRdb to between 2018 and 2020). Library method: multiplex PCR. The sequencer listed for this sample is Illumina HiSeq 2000. The TCR beta CDR3 regions were amplified from the RNA transcripts. The first round of RT-PCR for the TCR CDR3 was performed with the HTBI primer set and the Qiagen OneStep RT-PCR kit. Starting from the raw public reads, TCRdb applied fastp trimming at Q25, assembled clones with MiXCR and retained in-frame beta chains. A single entry per CDR3 protein holds the most common genes and DNA from its merged rows. This sample has approximately 600,000 distinct CDR3 sequences in its table, and about 14% of those were observed once. Around 4% of the sample goes to the ten largest clones. Sequencing input: blood. Receptor source: a woman between 35 and 50 years old with Graves' ophthalmopathy.

This clonotype showed up many times. This chain connects TRBV2 to TRBJ1-2, with 8 bases matching TRBD1. V was clipped by 6 bases and J by 6 bases; unmatched bases: 6. The CDR3 has 13 residues. Germline CDR1 is SNHLY and CDR2 is FYNNEI. CDR3: CASSGTGGDGYTF. The CDR3 DNA is TGTGCCAGCAGCGGAACAGGGGGAGATGGCTACACCTTC. The whole variable domain, remainder taken from reference TRBV2 and TRBJ1-2, is EPEVTQTPSHQVTQMGQEVILRCVPISNHLYFYWYRQILGQKVEFLVSFYNNEISEKSEIFDDQFSVERPDGSNFTLKIRSTKLEDSAMYFCASSGTGGDGYTFGSGTRLTVV.

CDR3 coding DNA: TGTGCCAGTAACCCCGCCTCGGGTAGCAATCAGCCCCAGCATTTT. Translated, it gives CASNPASGSNQPQHF. The chain combines TRBV19 with TRBJ1-5; D remains unclear. The CDR3 extends over 15 amino acids. V lost 7 bases to trimming and J lost 0 bases, with 13 bases between them. Germline-derived CDR1 and CDR2 are LNHDA and SQIVND (reference sequence).

This clonotype was observed at least ten times. The gene calls are TRBV19 and TRBJ2-7, with 11 bases lining up with TRBD1. Unmatched junction bases numbered 9, after V lost 11 bases and J lost 3 bases. Germline CDR1 LNHDA, CDR2 SQIVND (reference sequence). The CDR3 has 14 residues. In DNA, the CDR3 is TGTGCCTCCGGGGCGGGACAGGGGGACTACGAGCAGTACTTC. Protein product: CASGAGQGDYEQYF. The complete variable domain, with remaining parts taken from reference TRBV19 and TRBJ2-7, reads DGGITQSPKYLFRKEGQNVTLSCEQNLNHDAMYWYRQDPGQGLRLIYYSQIVNDFQKGDIAEGYSVSREKKESFPLTVTSAQKNPTAFYLCASGAGQGDYEQYFGPGTRLTVT.

This clonotype was recorded at least ten times. The rearrangement joins TRBV6-5 to TRBJ1-6; D gene ambiguous. This CDR3 region has 17 residues. CDR1 is MNHEY and CDR2 is SVGAGI in the germline V gene. V was pared by 2 bases and J by 8 bases, with 19 bases between. The CDR3 DNA sequence: TGTGCCAGCAGTTACCCCTTCCCCCGGGCCGAGGATTCACCCCTCCACTTT. Its protein product is CASSYPFPRAEDSPLHF.

This clonotype was recorded at least ten times. One end of the junction varies from germline; a read error may be responsible. The CDR3 here is CASSLDSDAGELFF. The CDR3 DNA reads TGTGCTAGCAGCTTGGACAGCGACGCCGGGGAGCTGTTTTTT. The chain couples TRBV7-7 to TRBJ2-2, with D perhaps matching TRBD1 (6 bases). Germline V gene lookup returns CDR1 SSHAT and CDR2 FNYEAQ (reference sequence). The CDR3 runs 14 residues.

Comment on this clonotype: A read error may be the cause here, since a much bigger clone is one base away. The rearrangement links TRBV11-2 to TRBJ2-2; D is undetermined. CDR1 and CDR2 from the germline V gene are SGHAT and FQNNGV. CDR3 length: 13 amino acids. This CDR3 reads CASGLDPYGELFF. DNA for the CDR3: TGTGCCAGCGGCTTAGATCCGTACGGGGAGCTGTTTTTT. The entire variable domain, with the rest obtained from reference TRBV11-2 and TRBJ2-2, is as follows: EAGVAQSPRYKIIEKRQSVAFWCNPISGHATLYWYQQILGQGPKLLIQFQNNGVVDDSQLPKDRFSAERLKGVDSTLKIQPAKLEDSAVYLCASGLDPYGELFFGEGSRLTVL.

This clonotype was seen a few times. The chain joins TRBV7-3 to TRBJ2-1; 9 nucleotides line up with TRBD2. After removal of 6 bases from V and 9 bases from J, the junction contained 9 bases not matched to a gene. The germline V gene has CDR1 SGHTA and CDR2 FQGTGA. This CDR3 has 14 residues. CDR3 sequence reads: CASSLGLAGSEQFF. The DNA of the CDR3 is TGTGCCAGCAGTTTGGGACTAGCCGGGAGTGAGCAGTTCTTC.

This clonotype was detected only a few times. The V call is TRBV30, the J call TRBJ1-2; D unresolved. Germline assignment: CDR1 GTSNPN and CDR2 SVGIG (reference sequence). V lost 0 bases to trimming and J lost 5 bases, with 7 bases between them. This CDR3 comprises 12 residues. CDR3 nucleotides: TGTGCCTGGAGTGTTGAAAGATATGGCTACACCTTC. This encodes CAWSVERYGYTF.

This clonotype was seen at least ten times. The chain is built from TRBV27 and TRBJ1-1; maybe TRBD1 (6 bases). CDR3 length equals 12 residues. Trimming took 4 bases from V and 9 from J, leaving 12 bases between them. Germline lookup yields CDR1 MNHEY and CDR2 SMNVEV (reference sequence). DNA of the CDR3: TGTGCCAGCAGTTCGGACAGTTCTAAAGCTTTCTTT. It yields the protein CASSSDSSKAFF.

This clonotype came up a few times. This chain links TRBV7-3 with TRBJ2-1; 9 bases match TRBD2. The CDR3 runs 13 residues. Unmatched junction bases numbered 8, after V lost 8 bases and J lost 9 bases. Germline CDR1 SGHTA, CDR2 FQGTGA. In nucleotides, the CDR3 is TGTGCCAGCCGGGCTAGCGGGAATAGTGAGCAGTTCTTC. Its protein product is CASRASGNSEQFF.

The chain uses TRBV7-9 and TRBJ2-2, with 7 bases fitting TRBD2. The CDR3 has 13 residues. Germline V gives CDR1 SEHNR, CDR2 FQNEAQ (reference sequence). Trimming took 4 bases from V and 6 from J; bases not matched to a gene: 2. The CDR3 nucleotides read TGTGCCAGCAGCTGGGCGGGAGCCGGGGAGCTGTTTTTT. It translates to CASSWAGAGELFF. Using reference TRBV7-9 and TRBJ2-2 for the parts outside the CDR3, the full variable domain is DTGVSQNPRHKITKRGQNVTFRCDPISEHNRLYWYRQTLGQGPEFLTYFQNEAQLEKSRLLSDRFSAERPKGSFSTLEIQRTEQGDSAMYLCASSWAGAGELFFGEGSRLTVL.

This clonotype was counted ten times or more. V usage is TRBV6-5 and J usage is TRBJ1-1; possible D gene TRBD1, 6 bases. Trimming shortened V by 2 bases and J by 4 bases, and 11 bases separated the two germline ends. The germline V gene encodes CDR1 MNHEY and CDR2 SVGAGI. The CDR3 spans 14 residues. CDR3 loop: CASSYQQGSTEAFF. CDR3 in DNA: TGTGCCAGCAGTTACCAACAGGGTTCCACTGAAGCTTTCTTT.

Ten or more counts support this clonotype. The gene calls are TRBV19 and TRBJ2-2; 8 bases align to TRBD1. The V gene's germline CDR1 is LNHDA and CDR2 SQIVND (reference sequence). V lost 4 bases, J lost 4 bases, and 5 bases stayed unmatched. This CDR3 has 15 amino acids. CDR3 coding DNA: TGTGCCAGTAGTACTCAGGGGGCAGGCACCGGGGAGCTGTTTTTT. Amino acids: CASSTQGAGTGELFF.